The following is a T cell receptor (beta chain) sequence with its context. The sample belongs to a study of blood T cell repertoires in COVID-19. About the research overall: There were acute and convalescent COVID-19 samples, and they came from the United States, Italy and Spain. The analysed material was cDNA or gDNA that came from T cells, B-cell-depleted T cells, or PBMCs.

Original analysis: Quantification of nucleated cells was approximated via reference gene primer amplification. Produced via immunoSEQ multiplex PCR; TCRdb's table is partial and in-frame only. V, J and clone size are those of that table, while D and trimming were read from the DNA. Of 190,000 or so clones detected, just under 90% appear once; the ten largest clones hold about 1%. The CDR3 totals 14 residues. The germline V gene encodes CDR1 SNHLY and CDR2 FYNNEI. Trimming cost V 6 bases and J 3 bases; bases outside gene matches: 6. This clonotype was obtained from a woman in her late teens or twenties who had recovered from COVID-19. Sequenced material: peripheral blood. This chain connects TRBV2 to TRBJ2-7, with TRBD2 matching 9 bases. CDR3 nucleotide sequence: TGTGCCAGCAGGAAGACTAGCGGAGGCTACGAGCAGTACGTC. It is translated as CASRKTSGGYEQYV.